Shown below are 21 T cell receptor beta chains from a single sample sequenced in a study of shared clonotypes between healthy human individuals. Assay: immunoSEQ multiplex PCR; the TCRdb copy retains only in-frame clones and omits some. The table has approximately 2,000,000 clones, 85% to 95% seen once. Sequenced: naive CD4+ T cells from PBMCs. Subset given: CD45RA+ positively selected. Receptor source: a man aged 18-30 years in good health. Some clones in this sample may be carry-over from other donors' samples.

The chain recombines TRBV19 with TRBJ2-2, with D unclear. Germline V lookup: CDR1 LNHDA, CDR2 SQIVND (reference sequence). The CDR3 sequence is 14 residues long. The V end lost 2 bases, the J end lost 9 bases, and 13 bases lay between the germline ends. The CDR3 spells CASSIRIAGRELFF. CDR3 nucleotides: TGTGCCAGTAGTATACGAATAGCAGGACGGGAGCTGTTTTTT.

This sequence joins TRBV4-1 and TRBJ2-7; D is undetermined. Germline V lookup: CDR1 MGHRA, CDR2 YSYEKL. There are 14 residues in the CDR3. V was cut by 4 bases and J by 0 bases, with 10 bases left in between. The CDR3 DNA follows: TGCGCCAGCAGCCCGGACCTTAGCTCCTACGAGCAGTACTTC. Amino acid sequence: CASSPDLSSYEQYF.

This clone was seen once. The J gene is TRBJ2-5, the V gene TRBV6-1; no firm D call. The germline V gene encodes CDR1 MNHNS and CDR2 SASEGT. The V end lost 6 bases, the J end lost 6 bases, and 5 bases lay between the germline ends. The CDR3 has 10 residues. CDR3 in amino acids: CASSRQTQYF. CDR3 DNA: TGTGCCAGCAGCCGCCAGACCCAGTACTTC.

This rearrangement joins TRBV2 to TRBJ1-3; TRBD1 agrees at 10 bases. Germline assignment: CDR1 SNHLY and CDR2 FYNNEI. This CDR3 comprises 16 residues. Trimming cost V 3 bases and J 3 bases; bases outside gene matches: 5. The CDR3 sequence: CASSDWDRGNGNTIYF. In DNA form, the CDR3 reads TGTGCCAGCAGTGATTGGGACAGGGGAAATGGAAACACCATATATTTT.

The gene calls are TRBV4-3 and TRBJ2-1; D remains ambiguous. Germline loops: CDR1 LGHNA, CDR2 YSLEER. V was shortened by 1 base and J by 2 bases, with 15 bases between the two germline ends. The length of the CDR3 is 17 residues. In nucleotides, the CDR3 is TGCGCCAGCAGCCAAGGCCGCACCGGGCCCCCCTACAATGAGCAGTTCTTC. It specifies CASSQGRTGPPYNEQFF.

The rearrangement joins TRBV29-1 to TRBJ2-3; TRBD1 is a possible D gene (6 bases). The CDR3 spans 15 residues. V was trimmed by 8 bases and J by 6 bases, leaving 24 bases between them. CDR1 is SQVTM and CDR2 is ANQGSEA in the germline V gene. The CDR3 spells CSIPRGDTSADTQYF. DNA of the CDR3: TGCAGCATCCCCAGGGGTGACACCTCGGCCGATACGCAGTATTTT.

V gene TRBV18 combines with J gene TRBJ1-2; possibly TRBD1 for D (6 bases). Germline values: CDR1 KGHSH, CDR2 LQKENI. The CDR3 runs to 14 residues. The V and J ends lost 2 bases and 2 bases respectively, with 9 bases between them. The chain's CDR3 is CASSPAGENYGYTF. DNA of the CDR3: TGTGCCAGCTCACCAGCAGGGGAAAACTATGGCTACACCTTC.

As concerns this clone: The sample carries other DNA sequences with the same CDR3. The rearrangement links TRBV6-5 to TRBJ2-2, with D uncertain. CDR1 is MNHEY, CDR2 SVGAGI, per germline. Trimming shortened V by 5 bases and J by 0 bases, and 4 bases separated the two germline ends. This CDR3 has 13 residues. CDR3 nucleotides: TGTGCCAGCAGTCGTACGAACACCGGGGAGCTGTTTTTT. It yields the protein CASSRTNTGELFF.

Notes on this clone: Other DNA sequences in this specimen translate into the identical CDR3. This sequence joins TRBV5-1 and TRBJ1-2, with a tentative D call TRBD1 (6 bases). The germline V and J ends were trimmed by 2 bases and 2 bases, with 10 bases remaining between them. CDR1 is SGHRS, CDR2 YFSETQ, per germline. The CDR3 covers 14 residues. CDR3 protein: CASSLVTGNYGYTF. Written as DNA, the CDR3 is TGCGCCAGCAGCTTAGTCACAGGGAACTATGGCTACACCTTC.

The V call is TRBV25-1, the J call TRBJ1-1, with 7 bases matching TRBD1. Germline trimming cut 5 bases from V and 4 bases from J; bases unmatched to any gene: 10. Germline CDR1 reads MGHDK; CDR2 reads SYGVNS. This CDR3 is built from 15 residues. Here the CDR3 reads CASSPPLQGITEAFF. The CDR3 DNA is TGTGCCAGCAGTCCACCATTACAGGGGATCACTGAAGCTTTCTTT.

The chain recombines TRBV10-3 with TRBJ1-4; D is perhaps TRBD1 (5 bases). Trimming removed 6 bases from V and 13 bases from J, with 21 bases in between. Looked up from germline, CDR1 is ENHRY and CDR2 is SYGVKD. There are 14 residues in the CDR3. Here the CDR3 reads CAISSGTLPWGLFF. The CDR3 DNA reads TGTGCCATCAGCTCCGGGACGCTCCCATGGGGACTGTTTTTT.

V usage is TRBV10-3 and J usage is TRBJ2-1; possible D gene TRBD2, 6 bases. V was clipped by 3 bases and J by 9 bases, with 12 bases between them. This CDR3 region has 13 residues. From germline, CDR1 is ENHRY and CDR2 SYGVKD. The CDR3 DNA reads TGTGCCATCAGTGACGGGAGATCTGGTGAGCAGTTCTTC. This translates into CAISDGRSGEQFF.

The CDR3 spells CAIGRIYNEQFF. The DNA for the CDR3 is TGTGCCATCGGGCGGATCTACAATGAGCAGTTCTTC. This sequence joins TRBV10-3 and TRBJ2-1; D is unresolved. Trimming took off 8 bases at V and 3 bases at J, with 8 bases between the two ends. Per the germline V gene, CDR1 is ENHRY and CDR2 is SYGVKD. The CDR3 has 12 amino acids.

This clone is a singleton in its sample. At one end, the junction sequence differs from germline, possibly due to a read error. The chain uses TRBV5-4 and TRBJ2-7; 13 bases match TRBD2. CDR1 is SGHNT and CDR2 is YYREEE in the germline V gene (reference sequence). CDR3 size: 18 residues. The CDR3 here is CVSSGGQMGLAGLGEQYF. CDR3 bases: TGTGTCAGCTCCGGGGGACAGATGGGACTAGCGGGACTCGGCGAGCAGTACTTC.

This clone appeared a single time. This chain connects TRBV5-8 to TRBJ2-7; 10 bases fit TRBD2. CDR3 length equals 15 residues. Germline V CDR1 and CDR2: SGHTS, YDEGEE. The V gene end was trimmed by 3 bases and the J gene end by 6 bases; junction bases not matched to a gene: 9. CDR3 sequence: CASSSGLAVSSEQYF. In DNA, the CDR3 is TGTGCCAGCAGCTCCGGACTAGCGGTATCTTCCGAGCAGTACTTC.

The CDR3 spells CASSKLWVFNQPQHF. The CDR3, as DNA: TGTGCCAGCAGCAAATTATGGGTTTTTAATCAGCCCCAGCATTTT. The V call is TRBV21-1, the J call TRBJ1-5. TRBV21-1 corresponds to a pseudogene. The length of the CDR3 is 15 residues.

The chain uses TRBV7-9 and TRBJ1-1; D uncertain. From germline, CDR1 is SEHNR and CDR2 FQNEAQ (reference sequence). CDR3 length: 15 residues. The V end was cut by 1 base, the J end by 0 bases, with 9 bases between. The CDR3 loop is CASSLGPAMNTEAFF. For the CDR3, the DNA is TGTGCCAGCAGCTTAGGGCCAGCAATGAACACTGAAGCTTTCTTT.

The gene calls are TRBV25-1 and TRBJ2-7; 8 bases line up with TRBD2. The CDR3 spans 13 residues. The V gene's germline CDR1 is MGHDK and CDR2 SYGVNS. The J segment lost 3 bases and the V segment lost 7 bases, leaving 5 bases of the junction unmatched. The CDR3 is CASNRAGVYEQYF. CDR3 in DNA: TGTGCCAGCAACAGAGCGGGAGTCTACGAGCAGTACTTC.

The rearrangement uses TRBV28 and TRBJ2-7; 8 bases align to TRBD1. The CDR3 covers 15 residues. The J segment lost 2 bases and the V segment lost 3 bases, leaving 6 bases of the junction unmatched. Germline CDR1 MDHEN, CDR2 SYDVKM. DNA for the CDR3: TGTGCCAGCAGTTTCATCGGGACAGGAGCCTACGAGCAGTACTTC. Its translation: CASSFIGTGAYEQYF.

The chain joins TRBV28 to TRBJ2-7; 8 positions match TRBD2. The V gene's germline CDR1 is MDHEN and CDR2 SYDVKM. The CDR3 extends over 16 amino acids. Unmatched junction bases numbered 9, after V lost 4 bases and J lost 1 base. The CDR3 bases are TGTGCCAGCAGTTCGGTAGCGGGGCACCGATCCTACGAGCAGTACTTC. This encodes CASSSVAGHRSYEQYF.

The chain combines TRBV7-2 with TRBJ1-5; unclear D gene. Deletions cut 1 base from V and 5 bases from J, with 12 bases between. Germline lookup yields CDR1 SGHTA and CDR2 FQGNSA. The CDR3 spans 15 residues. The CDR3 region is CASSLVAGLDQPQHF. Written as DNA, the CDR3 is TGTGCCAGCAGCTTAGTGGCTGGGCTAGATCAGCCCCAGCATTTT. Combining the CDR3 with reference TRBV7-2 and TRBJ1-5 gives the whole variable domain GAGVSQSPSNKVTEKGKDVELRCDPISGHTALYWYRQSLGQGLEFLIYFQGNSAPDKSGLPSDRFSAERTGGSVSTLTIQRTQQEDSAVYLCASSLVAGLDQPQHFGDGTRLSIL.